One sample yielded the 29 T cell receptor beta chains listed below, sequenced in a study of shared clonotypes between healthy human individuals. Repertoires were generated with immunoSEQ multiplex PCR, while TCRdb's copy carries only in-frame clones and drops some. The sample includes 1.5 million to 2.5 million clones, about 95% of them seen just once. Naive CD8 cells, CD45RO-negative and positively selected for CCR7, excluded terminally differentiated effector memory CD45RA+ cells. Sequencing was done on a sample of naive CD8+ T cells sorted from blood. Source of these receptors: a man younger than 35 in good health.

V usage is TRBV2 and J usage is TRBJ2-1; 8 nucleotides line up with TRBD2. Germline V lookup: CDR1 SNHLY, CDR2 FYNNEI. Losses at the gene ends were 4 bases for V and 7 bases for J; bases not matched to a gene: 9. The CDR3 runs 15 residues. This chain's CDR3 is CASSAEAGDMNEQFF. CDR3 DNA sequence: TGTGCCAGCAGTGCAGAAGCGGGGGACATGAATGAGCAGTTCTTC.

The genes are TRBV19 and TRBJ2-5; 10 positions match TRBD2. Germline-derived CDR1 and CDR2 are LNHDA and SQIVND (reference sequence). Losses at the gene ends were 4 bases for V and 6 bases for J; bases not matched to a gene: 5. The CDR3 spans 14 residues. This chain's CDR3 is CASSKAGGPKTQYF. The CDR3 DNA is TGTGCCAGTAGTAAAGCGGGGGGGCCCAAGACCCAGTACTTC.

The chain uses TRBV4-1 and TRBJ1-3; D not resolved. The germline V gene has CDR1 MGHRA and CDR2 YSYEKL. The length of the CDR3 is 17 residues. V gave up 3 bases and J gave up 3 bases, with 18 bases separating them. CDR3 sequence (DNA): TGCGCCAGCAGCCATCTTAGCGGGCCCCTGCGTGGAAACACCATATATTTT. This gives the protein CASSHLSGPLRGNTIYF.

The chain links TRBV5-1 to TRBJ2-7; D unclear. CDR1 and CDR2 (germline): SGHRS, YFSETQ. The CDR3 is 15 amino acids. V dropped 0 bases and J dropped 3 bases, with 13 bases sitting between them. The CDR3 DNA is TGCGCCAGCAGCTTGGGTCGGCTTTCGGACTACGAGCAGTACTTC. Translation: CASSLGRLSDYEQYF. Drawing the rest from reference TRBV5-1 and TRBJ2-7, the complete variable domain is KAGVTQTPRYLIKTRGQQVTLSCSPISGHRSVSWYQQTPGQGLQFLFEYFSETQRNKGNFPGRFSGRQFSNSRSEMNVSTLELGDSALYLCASSLGRLSDYEQYFGPGTRLTVT.

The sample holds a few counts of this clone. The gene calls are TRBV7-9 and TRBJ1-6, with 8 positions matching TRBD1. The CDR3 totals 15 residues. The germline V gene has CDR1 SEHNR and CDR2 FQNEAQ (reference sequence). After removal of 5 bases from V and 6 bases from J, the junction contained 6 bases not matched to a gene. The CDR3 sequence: CASSPAGGFNSPLHF. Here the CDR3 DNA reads TGTGCCAGCAGCCCCGCAGGGGGCTTTAATTCACCCCTCCACTTT.

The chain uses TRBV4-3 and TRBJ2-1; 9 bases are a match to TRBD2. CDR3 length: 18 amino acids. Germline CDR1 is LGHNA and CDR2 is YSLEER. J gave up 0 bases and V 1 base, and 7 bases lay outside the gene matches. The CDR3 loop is CASSQGEVTSGSYNEQFF. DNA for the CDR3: TGCGCCAGCAGCCAAGGGGAAGTGACTAGCGGCTCCTACAATGAGCAGTTCTTC.

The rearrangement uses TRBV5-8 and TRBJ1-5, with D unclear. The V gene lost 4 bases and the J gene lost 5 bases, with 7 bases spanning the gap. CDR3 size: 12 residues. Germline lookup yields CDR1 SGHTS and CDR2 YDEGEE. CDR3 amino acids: CASSEGYQPQHF. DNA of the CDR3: TGTGCCAGCAGCGAGGGCTATCAGCCCCAGCATTTT.

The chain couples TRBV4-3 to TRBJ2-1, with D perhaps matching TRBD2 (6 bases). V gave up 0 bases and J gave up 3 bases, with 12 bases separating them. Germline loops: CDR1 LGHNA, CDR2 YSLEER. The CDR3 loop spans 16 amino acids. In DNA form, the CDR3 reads TGCGCCAGCAGCCAAGAGATGGAGGGGTTCTACAATGAGCAGTTCTTC. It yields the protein CASSQEMEGFYNEQFF.

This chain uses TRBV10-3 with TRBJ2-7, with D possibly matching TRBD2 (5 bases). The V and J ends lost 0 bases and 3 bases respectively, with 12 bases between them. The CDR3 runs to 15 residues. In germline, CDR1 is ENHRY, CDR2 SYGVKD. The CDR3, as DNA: TGTGCCATCAGTGAGTCTGGTAGCGTCAGCTACGAGCAGTACTTC. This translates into CAISESGSVSYEQYF.

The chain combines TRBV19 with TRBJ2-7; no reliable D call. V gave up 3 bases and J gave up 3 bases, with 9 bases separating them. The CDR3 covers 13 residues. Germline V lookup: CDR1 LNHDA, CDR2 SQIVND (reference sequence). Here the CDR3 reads CASSINAVYEQYF. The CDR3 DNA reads TGTGCCAGTAGTATTAACGCGGTCTACGAGCAGTACTTC.

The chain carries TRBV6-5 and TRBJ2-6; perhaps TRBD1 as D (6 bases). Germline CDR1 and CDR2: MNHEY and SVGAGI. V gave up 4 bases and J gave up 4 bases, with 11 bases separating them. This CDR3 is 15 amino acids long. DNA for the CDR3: TGTGCCAGCAGTTTAACAGGGACCGGGGCCAACGTCCTGACTTTC. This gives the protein CASSLTGTGANVLTF.

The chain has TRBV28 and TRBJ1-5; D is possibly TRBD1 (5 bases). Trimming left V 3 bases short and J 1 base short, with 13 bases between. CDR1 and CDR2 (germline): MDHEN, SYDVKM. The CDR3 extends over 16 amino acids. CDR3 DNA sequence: TGTGCCAGCAGTTTGCAGGGCGGTCAGAGCAATCAGCCCCAGCATTTT. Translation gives CASSLQGGQSNQPQHF.

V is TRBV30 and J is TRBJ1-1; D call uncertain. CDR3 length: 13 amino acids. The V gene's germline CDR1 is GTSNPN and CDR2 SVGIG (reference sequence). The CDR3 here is CAVVLILNTEAFF. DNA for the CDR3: TGTGCGGTAGTCCTAATTCTGAACACTGAAGCTTTCTTT.

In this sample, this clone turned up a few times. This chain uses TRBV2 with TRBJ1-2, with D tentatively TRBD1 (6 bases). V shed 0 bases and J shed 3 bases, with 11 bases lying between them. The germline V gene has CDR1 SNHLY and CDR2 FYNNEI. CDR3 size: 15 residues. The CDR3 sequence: CASSEATTGYYGYTF. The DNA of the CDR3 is TGTGCCAGCAGTGAAGCAACTACAGGGTACTATGGCTACACCTTC. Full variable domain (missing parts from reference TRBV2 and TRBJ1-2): EPEVTQTPSHQVTQMGQEVILRCVPISNHLYFYWYRQILGQKVEFLVSFYNNEISEKSEIFDDQFSVERPDGSNFTLKIRSTKLEDSAMYFCASSEATTGYYGYTFGSGTRLTVV.

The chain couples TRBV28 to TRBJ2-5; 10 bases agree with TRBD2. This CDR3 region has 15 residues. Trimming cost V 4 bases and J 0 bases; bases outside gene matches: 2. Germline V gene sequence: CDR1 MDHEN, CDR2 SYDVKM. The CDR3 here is CASSWLAGDQETQYF. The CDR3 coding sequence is TGTGCCAGCAGTTGGCTAGCGGGGGACCAAGAGACCCAGTACTTC.

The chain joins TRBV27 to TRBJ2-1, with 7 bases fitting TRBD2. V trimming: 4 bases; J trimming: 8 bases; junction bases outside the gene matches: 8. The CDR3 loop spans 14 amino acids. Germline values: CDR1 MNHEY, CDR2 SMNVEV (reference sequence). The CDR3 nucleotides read TGTGCCAGCAGTTCGGGGGTCCGGGGGGATGAGCAGTTCTTC. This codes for CASSSGVRGDEQFF.

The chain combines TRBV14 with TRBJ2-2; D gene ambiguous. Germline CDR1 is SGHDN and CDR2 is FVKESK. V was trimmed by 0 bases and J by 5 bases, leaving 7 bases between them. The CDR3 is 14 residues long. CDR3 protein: CASSQDHGTGELFF. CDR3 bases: TGTGCCAGCAGCCAAGATCACGGGACCGGGGAGCTGTTTTTT. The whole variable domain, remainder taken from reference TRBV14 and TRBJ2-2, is EAGVTQFPSHSVIEKGQTVTLRCDPISGHDNLYWYRRVMGKEIKFLLHFVKESKQDESGMPNNRFLAERTGGTYSTLKVQPAELEDSGVYFCASSQDHGTGELFFGEGSRLTVL.

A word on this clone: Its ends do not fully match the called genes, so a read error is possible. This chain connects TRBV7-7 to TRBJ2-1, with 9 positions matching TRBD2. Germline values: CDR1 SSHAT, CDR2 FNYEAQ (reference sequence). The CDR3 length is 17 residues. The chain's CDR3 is CASSLTETSGPPNEQFF. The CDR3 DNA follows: TGTGCTAGCAGCTTAACGGAAACTAGCGGGCCTCCTAATGAGCAGTTCTTC.

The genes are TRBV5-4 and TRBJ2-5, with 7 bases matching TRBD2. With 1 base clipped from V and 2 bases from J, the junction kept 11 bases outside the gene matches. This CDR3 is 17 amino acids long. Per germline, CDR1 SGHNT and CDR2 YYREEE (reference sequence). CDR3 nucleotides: TGTGCCAGCAGCTTGCCTCCAAAGGAAGCGGGGCAAGAGACCCAGTACTTC. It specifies CASSLPPKEAGQETQYF. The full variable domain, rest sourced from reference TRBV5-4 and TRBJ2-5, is ETGVTQSPTHLIKTRGQQVTLRCSSQSGHNTVSWYQQALGQGPQFIFQYYREEENGRGNFPPRFSGLQFPNYSSELNVNALELDDSALYLCASSLPPKEAGQETQYFGPGTRLLVL.

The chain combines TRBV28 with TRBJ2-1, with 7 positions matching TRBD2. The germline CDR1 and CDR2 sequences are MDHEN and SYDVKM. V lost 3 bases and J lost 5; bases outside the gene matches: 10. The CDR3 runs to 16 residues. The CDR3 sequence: CASSFLRPLANNEQFF. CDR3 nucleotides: TGTGCCAGCAGTTTCTTGAGACCACTAGCGAACAATGAGCAGTTCTTC. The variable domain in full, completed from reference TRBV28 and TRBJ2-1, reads DVKVTQSSRYLVKRTGEKVFLECVQDMDHENMFWYRQDPGLGLRLIYFSYDVKMKEKGDIPEGYSVSREKKERFSLILESASTNQTSMYLCASSFLRPLANNEQFFGPGTRLTVL.

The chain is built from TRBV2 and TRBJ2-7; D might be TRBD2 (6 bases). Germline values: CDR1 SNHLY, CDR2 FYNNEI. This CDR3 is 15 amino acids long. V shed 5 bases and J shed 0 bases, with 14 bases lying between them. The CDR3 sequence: CASSLGRGFSYEQYF. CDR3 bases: TGTGCCAGCAGTCTCGGGAGAGGGTTCTCCTACGAGCAGTACTTC.

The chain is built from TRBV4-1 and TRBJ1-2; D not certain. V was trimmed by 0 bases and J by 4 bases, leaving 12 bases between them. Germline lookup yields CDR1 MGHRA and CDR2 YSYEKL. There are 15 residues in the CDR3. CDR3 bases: TGCGCCAGCAGCCAAGAAACGCCCGTTGGCTATGGCTACACCTTC. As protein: CASSQETPVGYGYTF.

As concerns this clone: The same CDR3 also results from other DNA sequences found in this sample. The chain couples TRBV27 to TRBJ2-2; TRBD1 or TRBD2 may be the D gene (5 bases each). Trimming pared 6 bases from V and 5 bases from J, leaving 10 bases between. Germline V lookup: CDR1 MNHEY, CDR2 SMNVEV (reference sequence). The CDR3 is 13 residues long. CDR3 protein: CASRSWGTGELFF. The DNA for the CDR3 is TGTGCCAGCAGATCTTGGGGGACCGGGGAGCTGTTTTTT.

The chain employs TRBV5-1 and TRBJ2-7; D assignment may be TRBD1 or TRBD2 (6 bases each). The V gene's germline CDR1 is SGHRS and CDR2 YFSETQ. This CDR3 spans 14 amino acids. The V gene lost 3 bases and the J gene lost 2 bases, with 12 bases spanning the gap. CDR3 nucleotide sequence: TGCGCCAGCAGCTCCGAAGGGGGGCCCTACGAGCAGTACTTC. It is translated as CASSSEGGPYEQYF.

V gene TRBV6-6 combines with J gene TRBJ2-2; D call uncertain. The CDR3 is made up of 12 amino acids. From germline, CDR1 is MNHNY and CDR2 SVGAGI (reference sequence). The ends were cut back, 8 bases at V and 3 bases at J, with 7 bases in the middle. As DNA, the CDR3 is TGTGCCAGCGAACCGGACACCGGGGAGCTGTTTTTT. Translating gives CASEPDTGELFF.

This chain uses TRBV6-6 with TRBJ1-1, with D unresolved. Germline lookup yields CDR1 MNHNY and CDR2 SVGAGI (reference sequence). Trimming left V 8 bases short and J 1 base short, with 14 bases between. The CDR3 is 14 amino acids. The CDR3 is CASVNLRRNTEAFF. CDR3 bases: TGTGCCAGCGTAAATCTCAGGCGGAACACTGAAGCTTTCTTT.

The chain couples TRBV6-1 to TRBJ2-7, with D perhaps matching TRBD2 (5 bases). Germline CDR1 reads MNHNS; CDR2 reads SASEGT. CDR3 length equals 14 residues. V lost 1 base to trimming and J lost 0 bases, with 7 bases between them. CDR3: CASSEVGSSYEQYF. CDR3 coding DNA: TGTGCCAGCAGTGAAGTTGGGAGCTCCTACGAGCAGTACTTC.

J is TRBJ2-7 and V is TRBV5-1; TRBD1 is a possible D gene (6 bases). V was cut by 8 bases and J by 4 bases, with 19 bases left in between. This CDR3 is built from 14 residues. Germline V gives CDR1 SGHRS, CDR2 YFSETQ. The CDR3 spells CARRGTGIVYEQYF. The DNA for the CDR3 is TGCGCCAGAAGGGGTACAGGGATAGTGTACGAGCAGTACTTC.

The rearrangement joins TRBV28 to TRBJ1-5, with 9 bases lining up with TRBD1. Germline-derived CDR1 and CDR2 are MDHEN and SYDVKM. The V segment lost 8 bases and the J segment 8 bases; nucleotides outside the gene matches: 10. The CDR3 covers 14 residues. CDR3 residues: CASGGDRVNKPQHF. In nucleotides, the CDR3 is TGTGCCAGCGGCGGGGACAGGGTTAACAAGCCCCAGCATTTT.